Presented here are 7 T cell receptor beta chains from one specimen sequenced in a study of spatial heterogeneity in lung cancer. As to time point: sample taken at primary tumor resection. Tumor, nontumor lung or frozen PBMC supplied whole RNA that was sequenced unsorted. MiXCR, applied by TCRdb to the 5' RACE reads, yields one record per CDR3 protein. The table includes around 40,000 distinct CDR3 sequences, 4.5% to 6% detected once. The sequencing used PBMCs, collected at surgery. The receptors derive from a male donor with early-stage non-small cell lung cancer.

In its sample, this clonotype was seen many times. CDR3 sequence: CSARPGGGRQPQHF. The DNA of the CDR3 is TGCAGTGCTAGACCCGGGGGGGGGCGACAGCCCCAGCATTTT. The V and J genes are TRBV20-1 and TRBJ1-5; D possibly corresponds to TRBD1 (6 bases). Germline CDR1 DFQATT, CDR2 SNEGSKA (reference sequence). This CDR3 comprises 14 residues. V lost 2 bases, J lost 7 bases, and 15 bases lay in between.

This clonotype was picked up many times. CDR3 nucleotides: TGTGCCTGGAGCCGCGAGGGGAATGAGGATACGCAGTATTTT. Its translation is CAWSREGNEDTQYF. This chain connects TRBV30 to TRBJ2-3, with D perhaps assigned TRBD1 or TRBD2 (5 bases each). The germline V and J ends were trimmed by 3 bases and 6 bases, with 16 bases remaining between them. The V gene's germline CDR1 is GTSNPN and CDR2 SVGIG (reference sequence). The CDR3 sequence is 14 residues long.

This clonotype came up a few times. CDR3 sequence reads: CSAPSGGSTGELFF. The CDR3 DNA reads TGCAGTGCTCCGAGCGGGGGGTCCACCGGGGAGCTGTTTTTT. The chain joins TRBV20-1 to TRBJ2-2; TRBD2 agrees at 9 bases. The length of the CDR3 is 14 residues. Germline CDR1 DFQATT, CDR2 SNEGSKA (reference sequence). V lost 5 bases, J lost 4 bases, and 5 bases stayed unmatched.

There are many counts of this clonotype. The gene calls are TRBV20-1 and TRBJ2-2; D is ambiguous. CDR3 length: 15 amino acids. Trimming pared 1 base from V and 4 bases from J, leaving 13 bases between. Germline lookup yields CDR1 DFQATT and CDR2 SNEGSKA (reference sequence). In DNA, the CDR3 is TGCAGTGCTAGAGTTTGGATTTTCGGCACCGGGGAGCTGTTTTTT. It codes for CSARVWIFGTGELFF.

This clonotype occurred many times. V gene TRBV29-1 combines with J gene TRBJ2-2; tentatively, D is TRBD1 (5 bases). This CDR3 spans 13 amino acids. Germline lookup yields CDR1 SQVTM and CDR2 ANQGSEA. Trimming stripped 4 bases from V and 4 bases from J, with 10 bases between. The CDR3 is CSVGRVGTGELFF. The CDR3, as DNA: TGCAGCGTTGGCAGGGTGGGCACCGGGGAGCTGTTTTTT.

This clonotype appeared a few times. The chain recombines TRBV6-6 with TRBJ2-7; D may be TRBD2 (6 bases). This CDR3 is 15 amino acids long. V lost 7 bases and J lost 3, with 19 bases in between. Germline V gene sequence: CDR1 MNHNY, CDR2 SVGAGI (reference sequence). The CDR3 loop reads CASNPNRDFHYEQYF. The CDR3 DNA reads TGTGCCAGCAACCCAAACCGGGACTTCCACTACGAGCAGTACTTC.

This clonotype was counted at least ten times. V usage is TRBV19 and J usage is TRBJ1-5, with D possibly matching TRBD1 (6 bases). There are 14 residues in the CDR3. Germline loops: CDR1 LNHDA, CDR2 SQIVND (reference sequence). Deletions cut 7 bases from V and 6 bases from J, with 16 bases between. The CDR3 nucleotides read TGTGCCAGTAAAGGTGCAGGGGTTAGTCAGCCCCAGCATTTT. Protein product: CASKGAGVSQPQHF. Filled out from reference TRBV19 and TRBJ1-5, the complete variable domain reads DGGITQSPKYLFRKEGQNVTLSCEQNLNHDAMYWYRQDPGQGLRLIYYSQIVNDFQKGDIAEGYSVSREKKESFPLTVTSAQKNPTAFYLCASKGAGVSQPQHFGDGTRLSIL.